The next 13 T cell receptor beta chains were all read from a single sample in a study of blood T cell repertoires in COVID-19. The data were produced by immunoSEQ multiplex PCR, yet TCRdb's version contains in-frame clones alone and is incomplete. In the table there are around 150,000 clones, approximately 82% of which are singletons. The sequencing sample was made of peripheral blood. The receptors were gathered from a woman of 80 years or more with acute or convalescent COVID-19.

This chain links TRBV5-4 with TRBJ1-2; D possibly corresponds to TRBD1 (6 bases). From germline, CDR1 is SGHNT and CDR2 YYREEE (reference sequence). The CDR3 runs to 17 residues. V shed 0 bases and J shed 4 bases, with 19 bases lying between them. The CDR3 DNA sequence: TGTGCCAGCAGCTTGGGCGGGGGGCGGCGTTCAGCCTATGGCTACACCTTC. Its protein is CASSLGGGRRSAYGYTF. Variable domain in full (rest from reference TRBV5-4 and TRBJ1-2): ETGVTQSPTHLIKTRGQQVTLRCSSQSGHNTVSWYQQALGQGPQFIFQYYREEENGRGNFPPRFSGLQFPNYSSELNVNALELDDSALYLCASSLGGGRRSAYGYTFGSGTRLTVV.

In nucleotides, the CDR3 is TGCGCCAGCAGCCCGTACACAACACAGAGCCAGTATGGCTACACCTTC. Protein product: CASSPYTTQSQYGYTF. The V gene is TRBV5-1, the J gene TRBJ1-2, with no clear D. V was cut by 4 bases and J by 5 bases, with 21 bases left in between. There are 16 residues in the CDR3. Germline assignment: CDR1 SGHRS and CDR2 YFSETQ.

The chain uses TRBV7-6 and TRBJ2-1; 8 bases match TRBD2. CDR1 SGHVS and CDR2 FNYEAQ come from the germline V gene. CDR3 length equals 13 residues. V lost 3 bases to trimming and J lost 9 bases; unmatched junction nucleotides: 4. In nucleotides, the CDR3 is TGTGCCAGCAGCTTCGGGACTAGGGGTGAGCAGTTCTTC. Protein product: CASSFGTRGEQFF.

The rearrangement links TRBV11-2 to TRBJ2-5, with D maybe TRBD1 (5 bases). This CDR3 is 13 amino acids long. V was cut by 5 bases and J by 1 base, with 8 bases left in between. Germline V gives CDR1 SGHAT, CDR2 FQNNGV. CDR3 protein: CASSPQAQETQYF. The CDR3 coding sequence is TGTGCCAGCAGCCCACAGGCCCAAGAGACCCAGTACTTC.

A remark on this clone: A read error may produce the germline difference seen at one junction end. The chain is built from TRBV6-5 and TRBJ2-7; no definite D call. The CDR3 extends over 13 amino acids. Germline-derived CDR1 and CDR2 are MNHEY and SVGAGI. This CDR3 reads CVSSFDFSYEQYF. CDR3 nucleotide sequence: TGTGTCAGCAGCTTCGACTTCTCCTACGAGCAGTACTTC.

The chain has TRBV6-5 and TRBJ2-5; the D gene is possibly TRBD1 (5 bases). The germline CDR1 and CDR2 sequences are MNHEY and SVGAGI. V was cut by 2 bases and J by 10 bases, with 8 bases left in between. The CDR3 is made up of 11 amino acids. CDR3 sequence reads: CASSYKGNQYF. The CDR3 nucleotides read TGTGCCAGCAGTTACAAGGGGAACCAGTACTTC.

This chain joins TRBV3-1 (or the pseudogene TRBV3-2) and TRBJ1-2; 7 bases map to TRBD1. Germline assignment: CDR1 LGHDT and CDR2 YNNKEL (reference sequence). The V gene end was trimmed by 4 bases and the J gene end by 4 bases; junction bases not matched to a gene: 6. The CDR3 runs to 14 residues. The CDR3 is CASSPRGEAYGYTF. The CDR3 DNA reads as TGTGCCAGCAGCCCCAGGGGGGAAGCCTATGGCTACACCTTC.

This clone occurred once. V is TRBV19 and J is TRBJ2-7; 9 nucleotides line up with TRBD1. Germline V gene lookup returns CDR1 LNHDA and CDR2 SQIVND (reference sequence). The CDR3 has 13 amino acids. V lost 4 bases to trimming and J lost 6 bases; unmatched junction nucleotides: 4. The DNA of the CDR3 is TGTGCCAGTAGTAGGGGACAGGGAGGCGAGCAGTACTTC. Amino acid sequence: CASSRGQGGEQYF.

The chain combines TRBV11-2 with TRBJ1-1, with D uncertain. In germline, CDR1 is SGHAT, CDR2 FQNNGV. Trimming stripped 5 bases from V and 6 bases from J, with 10 bases between. This CDR3 has 12 residues. The CDR3 region is CASSLTYSEAFF. CDR3 nucleotide sequence: TGTGCCAGCAGCCTTACGTACTCTGAAGCTTTCTTT.

This clone has only one observation. The gene calls are TRBV7-2 and TRBJ1-5; a weak D match, TRBD1 (6 bases). Germline CDR1 and CDR2: SGHTA and FQGNSA. Between the trimmed V and J ends, which lost 5 bases and 3 bases, there was a span of 14 bases. The CDR3 spans 15 residues. CDR3 residues: CASSAPGVPNQPQHF. The CDR3 nucleotides are TGTGCCAGCAGCGCCCCAGGGGTCCCCAATCAGCCCCAGCATTTT.

V gene TRBV10-3 combines with J gene TRBJ1-2; D call uncertain. V lost 4 bases to trimming and J lost 2 bases, with 5 bases between them. This CDR3 comprises 12 residues. The V gene's germline CDR1 is ENHRY and CDR2 SYGVKD. CDR3 sequence (DNA): TGTGCCATCAGTGGTCGGAACTATGGCTACACCTTC. Amino acids: CAISGRNYGYTF.

The rearrangement joins TRBV18 to TRBJ2-1; 7 positions agree with TRBD1. Germline V gives CDR1 KGHSH, CDR2 LQKENI. V was clipped by 4 bases and J by 6 bases; unmatched bases: 3. This CDR3 contains 13 residues. The CDR3 DNA is TGTGCCAGCTCACGAGACAGGGTCAATGAGCAGTTCTTC. Translated: CASSRDRVNEQFF.

The rearrangement uses TRBV5-6 and TRBJ2-7; perhaps TRBD1 as D (6 bases). Per the germline V gene, CDR1 is SGHDT and CDR2 is YYEEEE. Deletions cut 4 bases from V and 2 bases from J, with 13 bases between. The CDR3 extends over 14 amino acids. The CDR3 region has the DNA TGTGCCAGCAGCCTTCGGCAGGGGACCTACGAGCAGTACTTC. Encoded protein: CASSLRQGTYEQYF.